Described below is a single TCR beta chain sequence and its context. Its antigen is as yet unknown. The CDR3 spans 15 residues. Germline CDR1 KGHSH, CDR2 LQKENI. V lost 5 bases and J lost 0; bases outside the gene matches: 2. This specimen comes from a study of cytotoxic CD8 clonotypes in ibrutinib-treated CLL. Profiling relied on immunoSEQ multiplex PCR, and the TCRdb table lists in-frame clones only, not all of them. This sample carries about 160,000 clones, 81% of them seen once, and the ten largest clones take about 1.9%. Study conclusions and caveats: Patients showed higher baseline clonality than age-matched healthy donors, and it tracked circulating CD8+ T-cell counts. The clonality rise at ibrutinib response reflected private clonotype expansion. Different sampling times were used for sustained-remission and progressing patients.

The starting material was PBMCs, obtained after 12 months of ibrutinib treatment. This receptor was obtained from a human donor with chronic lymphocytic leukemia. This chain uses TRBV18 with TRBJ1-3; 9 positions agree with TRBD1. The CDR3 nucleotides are TGTGCCAGCTCATCGACAGGGGGCTCTGGAAACACCATATATTTT. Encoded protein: CASSSTGGSGNTIYF.